These 3 T cell receptor beta chains share one sample of origin, sequenced in a study of blood T cells in healthy people across ages. With a J-beta primer mix and a sample-barcoded 5' primer, a second PCR ran about 6 to 11 cycles. TCRdb re-analysed the 5' RACE reads in MiXCR, keeping a single row per CDR3 protein. The sample lists more than 700,000 distinct CDR3 sequences, about 46% occurring once. The sequenced material came from blood. These receptor sequences come from a man of 80 years or more in good health.

Note on this clonotype: A read error may produce the germline difference seen at one junction end. The chain has TRBV5-5 and TRBJ1-5, with D unclear. The CDR3 covers 14 residues. Germline V CDR1 and CDR2: SGHKS, YYEKEE (reference sequence). This CDR3 is CASNLDPGDQPQHF. In DNA, the CDR3 is TGTGCCAGCAACTTGGACCCCGGTGATCAGCCCCAGCATTTT.

The chain recombines TRBV2 with TRBJ2-1, with TRBD1 as a possible D gene (6 bases). Germline V gives CDR1 SNHLY, CDR2 FYNNEI. The ends were cut back, 7 bases at V and 2 bases at J, with 12 bases in the middle. This CDR3 contains 14 residues. CDR3 coding DNA: TGTGCCAGCAACCGACAGGTTGCCTACAATGAGCAGTTCTTC. Translation: CASNRQVAYNEQFF.

The chain employs TRBV28 and TRBJ1-2; D unclear. The germline V and J ends were trimmed by 4 bases and 4 bases, with 10 bases remaining between them. The CDR3 has 13 residues. Germline-derived CDR1 and CDR2 are MDHEN and SYDVKM. CDR3 nucleotides: TGTGCCAGCAGTTCCTATGATACCTATGGCTACACCTTC. Its translation is CASSSYDTYGYTF.